Presented here are 12 T cell receptor beta chains from one specimen sequenced in a study of T cell responses to AZD1222 COVID-19 vaccine. Using immunoSEQ multiplex PCR, the repertoire was profiled, and TCRdb retains in-frame clones only, with some absent. The table records about 140,000 clones, less than 95% of them present only once. This specimen was peripheral blood, taken 28 days after the second dose of the MenACWY control vaccine. The receptors shown here come from an adult who received the MenACWY meningococcal vaccine as a control.

The CDR3 loop is CASSVDTNQPQHF. CDR3 nucleotides: TGTGCCAGCAGCGTGGACACAAATCAGCCCCAGCATTTT. V is TRBV9 and J is TRBJ1-5; D is perhaps TRBD1 (5 bases). The V and J ends lost 2 bases and 4 bases respectively, with 7 bases between them. The length of the CDR3 is 13 residues. Looked up from germline, CDR1 is SGDLS and CDR2 is YYNGEE.

This chain links TRBV28 with TRBJ1-4; no clear D gene. Trimming removed 7 bases at V and 4 bases at J, with 10 bases between. Germline loops: CDR1 MDHEN, CDR2 SYDVKM. The CDR3 totals 13 residues. The DNA for the CDR3 is TGTGCCAGCAACGGCGGATTTAATGAAAAACTGTTTTTT. It codes for CASNGGFNEKLFF.

This chain uses TRBV7-9 with TRBJ1-6; D may be TRBD1 (6 bases). Trimming shortened V by 5 bases and J by 4 bases, and 15 bases separated the two germline ends. CDR3 length equals 16 residues. CDR1 is SEHNR and CDR2 is FQNEAQ in the germline V gene (reference sequence). The CDR3: CASSPGQLYYNSPLHF. The CDR3 nucleotides read TGTGCCAGCAGCCCAGGACAGCTCTATTATAATTCACCCCTCCACTTT.

This chain joins TRBV28 and TRBJ1-4; D uncertain. The CDR3 contains 14 residues. V was trimmed by 4 bases and J by 5 bases, leaving 11 bases between them. The germline gives CDR1 MDHEN, CDR2 SYDVKM. The CDR3 spells CASSSEAQNEKLFF. The CDR3 DNA is TGTGCCAGCAGTTCAGAGGCCCAGAATGAAAAACTGTTTTTT.

The rearrangement links TRBV27 to TRBJ1-5; TRBD1 agrees at 8 bases. Germline V gene data show CDR1 as MNHEY and CDR2 as SMNVEV (reference sequence). The CDR3 is 15 amino acids. After removal of 2 bases from V and 4 bases from J, the junction contained 4 bases not matched to a gene. The CDR3 spells CASSLGTGWNQPQHF. For the CDR3, the DNA is TGTGCCAGCAGTTTAGGGACAGGCTGGAATCAGCCCCAGCATTTT.

This sequence joins TRBV28 and TRBJ1-6; no firm D call. The CDR3 has 12 amino acids. V was cut by 5 bases and J by 10 bases, with 9 bases left in between. Germline values: CDR1 MDHEN, CDR2 SYDVKM. The CDR3 reads CASSPLTSPLHF. CDR3 in DNA: TGTGCCAGCAGTCCCCTCACCTCACCCCTCCACTTT.

V gene TRBV6-5 combines with J gene TRBJ1-2; 12 nucleotides agree with TRBD1. Germline CDR1 MNHEY, CDR2 SVGAGI. The CDR3 is made up of 14 amino acids. With V trimmed by 5 bases and J by 12 bases, 10 bases remained unmatched. The CDR3 reads CASSNNRDRGHHTF. CDR3 DNA sequence: TGTGCCAGCAGTAATAACCGGGACAGGGGGCACCACACCTTC.

The genes are TRBV5-1 and TRBJ2-1; D call uncertain. The CDR3 covers 14 residues. The germline V gene has CDR1 SGHRS and CDR2 YFSETQ. The V gene lost 0 bases and the J gene lost 8 bases, with 12 bases spanning the gap. The CDR3 DNA is TGCGCCAGCAGCTTGGCCTTCCCCTCCGATGAGCAGTTCTTC. Its protein is CASSLAFPSDEQFF.

This chain connects TRBV9 to TRBJ2-5; tentative D call: TRBD2 (6 bases). Trimming pared 3 bases from V and 0 bases from J, leaving 12 bases between. Looked up from germline, CDR1 is SGDLS and CDR2 is YYNGEE. This CDR3 region has 15 residues. CDR3 sequence reads: CASSETAGNQETQYF. For the CDR3, the DNA is TGTGCCAGCAGCGAGACGGCGGGAAACCAAGAGACCCAGTACTTC.

The chain uses TRBV2 and TRBJ2-7, with 9 positions matching TRBD1. Germline values: CDR1 SNHLY, CDR2 FYNNEI. There are 16 residues in the CDR3. J gave up 3 bases and V 6 bases, and 12 bases lay outside the gene matches. CDR3 coding DNA: TGTGCCAGCAGGTCAGTCCGGGACAGGGTGAACTACGAGCAGTACTTC. It codes for CASRSVRDRVNYEQYF.

The chain employs TRBV5-1 and TRBJ2-3, with 15 bases identical to TRBD2. The CDR3 contains 18 residues. Germline V gene data show CDR1 as SGHRS and CDR2 as YFSETQ. J was trimmed by 1 base and V by 2 bases; bases with no gene match: 5. The CDR3 reads CASSLGLAGGTGTDTQYF. The CDR3 coding sequence is TGCGCCAGCAGCTTAGGACTAGCGGGGGGGACTGGCACAGATACGCAGTATTTT.

V and J are TRBV7-6 and TRBJ2-7, with 13 nucleotides matching TRBD2. The CDR3 length is 16 residues. Losses at the gene ends were 1 base for V and 1 base for J; bases not matched to a gene: 1. Germline values: CDR1 SGHVS, CDR2 FNYEAQ. CDR3 sequence: CASSLGTSGGSYEQYF. CDR3 sequence (DNA): TGTGCCAGCAGCTTAGGGACTAGCGGGGGATCCTACGAGCAGTACTTC. Using reference TRBV7-6 and TRBJ2-7 for the parts outside the CDR3, the full variable domain is GAGVSQSPRYKVTKRGQDVALRCDPISGHVSLYWYRQALGQGPEFLTYFNYEAQQDKSGLPNDRFSAERPEGSISTLTIQRTEQRDSAMYRCASSLGTSGGSYEQYFGPGTRLTVT.